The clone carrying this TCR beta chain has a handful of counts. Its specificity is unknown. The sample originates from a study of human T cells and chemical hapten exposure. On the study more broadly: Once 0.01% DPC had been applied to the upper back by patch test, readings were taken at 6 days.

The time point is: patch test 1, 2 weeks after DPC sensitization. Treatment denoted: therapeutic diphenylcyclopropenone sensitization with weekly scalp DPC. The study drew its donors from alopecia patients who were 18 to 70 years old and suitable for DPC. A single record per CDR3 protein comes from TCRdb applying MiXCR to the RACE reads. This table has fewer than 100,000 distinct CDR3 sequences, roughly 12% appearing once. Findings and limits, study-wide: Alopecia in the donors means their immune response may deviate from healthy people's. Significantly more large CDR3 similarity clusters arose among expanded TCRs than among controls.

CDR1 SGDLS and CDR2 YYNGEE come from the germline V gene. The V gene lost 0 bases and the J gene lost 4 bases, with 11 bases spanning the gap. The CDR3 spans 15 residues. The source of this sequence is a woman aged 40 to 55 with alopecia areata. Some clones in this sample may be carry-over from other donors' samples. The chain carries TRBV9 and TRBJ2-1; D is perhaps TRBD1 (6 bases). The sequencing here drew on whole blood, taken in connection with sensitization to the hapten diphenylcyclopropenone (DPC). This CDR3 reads CASSVAGASYNEQFF. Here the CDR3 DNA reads TGTGCCAGCAGCGTAGCAGGGGCTAGTTACAATGAGCAGTTCTTC.